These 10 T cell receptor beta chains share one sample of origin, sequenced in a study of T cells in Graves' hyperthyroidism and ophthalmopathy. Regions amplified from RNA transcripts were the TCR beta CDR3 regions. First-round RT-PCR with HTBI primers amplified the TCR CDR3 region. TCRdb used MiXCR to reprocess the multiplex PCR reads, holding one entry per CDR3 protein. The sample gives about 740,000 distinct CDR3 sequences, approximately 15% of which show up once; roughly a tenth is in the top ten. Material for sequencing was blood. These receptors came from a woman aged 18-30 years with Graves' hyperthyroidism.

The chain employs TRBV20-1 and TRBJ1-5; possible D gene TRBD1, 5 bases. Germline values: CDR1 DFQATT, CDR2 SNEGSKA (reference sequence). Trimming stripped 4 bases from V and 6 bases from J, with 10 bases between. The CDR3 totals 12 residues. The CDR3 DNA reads TGCAGTGCTACGGGGCCGACTCAGCCCCAGCATTTT. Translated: CSATGPTQPQHF.

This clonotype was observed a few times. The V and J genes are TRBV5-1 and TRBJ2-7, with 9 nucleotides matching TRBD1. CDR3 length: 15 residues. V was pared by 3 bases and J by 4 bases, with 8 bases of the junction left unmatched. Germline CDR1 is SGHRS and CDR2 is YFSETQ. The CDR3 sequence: CASSYWTGTGYEQYF. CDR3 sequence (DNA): TGCGCCAGCAGCTATTGGACAGGGACAGGGTACGAGCAGTACTTC.

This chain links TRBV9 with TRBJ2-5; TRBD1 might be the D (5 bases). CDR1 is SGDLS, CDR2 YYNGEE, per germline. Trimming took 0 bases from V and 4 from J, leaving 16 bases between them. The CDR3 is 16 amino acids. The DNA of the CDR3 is TGTGCCAGCAGCGTAGAAGGGGAAAATTGGGGAGAGACCCAGTACTTC. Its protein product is CASSVEGENWGETQYF. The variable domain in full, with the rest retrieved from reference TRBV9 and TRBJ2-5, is DSGVTQTPKHLITATGQRVTLRCSPRSGDLSVYWYQQSLDQGLQFLIQYYNGEERAKGNILERFSAQQFPDLHSELNLSSLELGDSALYFCASSVEGENWGETQYFGPGTRLLVL.

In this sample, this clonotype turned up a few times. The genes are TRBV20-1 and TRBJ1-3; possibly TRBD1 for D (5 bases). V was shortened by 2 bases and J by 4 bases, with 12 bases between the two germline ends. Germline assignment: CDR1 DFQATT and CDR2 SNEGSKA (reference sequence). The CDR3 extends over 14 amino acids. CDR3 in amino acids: CSARTRGRGNTIYF. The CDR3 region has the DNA TGCAGTGCTAGAACCCGGGGCAGAGGAAACACCATATATTTT.

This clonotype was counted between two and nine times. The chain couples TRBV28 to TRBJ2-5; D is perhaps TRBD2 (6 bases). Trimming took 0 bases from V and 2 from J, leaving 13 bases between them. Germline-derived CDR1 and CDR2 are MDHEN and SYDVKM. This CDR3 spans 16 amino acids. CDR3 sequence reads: CASSLWSSAKQETQYF. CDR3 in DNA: TGTGCCAGCAGTTTATGGTCTAGCGCTAAACAAGAGACCCAGTACTTC.

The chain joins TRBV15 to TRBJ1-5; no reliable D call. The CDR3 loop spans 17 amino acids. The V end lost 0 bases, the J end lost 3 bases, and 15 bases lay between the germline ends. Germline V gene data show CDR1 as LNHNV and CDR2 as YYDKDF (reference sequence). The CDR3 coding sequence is TGTGCCACCAGCAGAGATAGGTGGGAGGGCGTCAATCAGCCCCAGCATTTT. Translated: CATSRDRWEGVNQPQHF.

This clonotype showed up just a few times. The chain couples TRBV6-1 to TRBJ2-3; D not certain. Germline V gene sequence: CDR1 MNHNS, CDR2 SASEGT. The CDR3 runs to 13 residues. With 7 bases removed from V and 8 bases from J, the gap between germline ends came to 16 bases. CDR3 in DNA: TGTGCCAGCACGGTCCACAAAGGCGGTACGCAGTATTTT. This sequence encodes CASTVHKGGTQYF.

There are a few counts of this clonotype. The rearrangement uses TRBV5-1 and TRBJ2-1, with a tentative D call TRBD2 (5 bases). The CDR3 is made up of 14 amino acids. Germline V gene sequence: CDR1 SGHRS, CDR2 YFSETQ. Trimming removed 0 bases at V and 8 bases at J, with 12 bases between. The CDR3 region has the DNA TGCGCCAGCAGCTTGGAGGTCGAGGGCTATGAGCAGTTCTTC. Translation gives CASSLEVEGYEQFF.

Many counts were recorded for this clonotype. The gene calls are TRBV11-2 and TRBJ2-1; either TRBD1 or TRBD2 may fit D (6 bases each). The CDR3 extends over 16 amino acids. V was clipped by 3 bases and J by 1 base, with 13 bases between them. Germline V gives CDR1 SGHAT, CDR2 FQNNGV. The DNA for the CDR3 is TGTGCCAGCAGCTTCGGGGGCTTTGGTTCCTACAATGAGCAGTTCTTC. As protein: CASSFGGFGSYNEQFF. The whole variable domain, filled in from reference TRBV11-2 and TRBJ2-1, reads EAGVAQSPRYKIIEKRQSVAFWCNPISGHATLYWYQQILGQGPKLLIQFQNNGVVDDSQLPKDRFSAERLKGVDSTLKIQPAKLEDSAVYLCASSFGGFGSYNEQFFGPGTRLTVL.

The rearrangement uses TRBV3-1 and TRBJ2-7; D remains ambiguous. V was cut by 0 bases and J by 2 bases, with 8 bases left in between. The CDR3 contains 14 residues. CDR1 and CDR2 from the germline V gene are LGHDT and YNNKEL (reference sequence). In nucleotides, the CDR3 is TGTGCCAGCAGCCAAGAGGGCAATACCTACGAGCAGTACTTC. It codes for CASSQEGNTYEQYF.